The clone carrying this TCR beta chain rates as medium-sized. What it binds is unknown. This sample was included in a study of metastatic and nonmetastatic thyroid tumors. Study at large: Across blood and tumor or nodule tissue, repertoires from malignant and benign thyroid patients were compared with one another.

With MiXCR, TCRdb called clones anew from the PCR reads. In the table there are some 21,000 clones, about a quarter of which are singletons. CDR3 length: 15 amino acids. V lost 2 bases and J lost 4; bases outside the gene matches: 5. Nobody among the patients had been given any treatment before thyroid surgery. Study findings and constraints: In both blood and tumor samples, TCR beta diversity was reported significantly higher for malignant than benign nodules.

Source material: tumor tissue. The J gene is TRBJ1-3, the V gene TRBV12-3 or TRBV12-4; 7 positions agree with TRBD1. The sequence was obtained from a female donor with papillary thyroid cancer or a benign thyroid nodule (not recorded which). Some clones in this sample may be carry-over from other donors' samples. The CDR3 region is CASSLPGTDGNTIYF. DNA of the CDR3: TGTGCCAGCAGTTTACCCGGGACAGACGGAAACACCATATATTTT.